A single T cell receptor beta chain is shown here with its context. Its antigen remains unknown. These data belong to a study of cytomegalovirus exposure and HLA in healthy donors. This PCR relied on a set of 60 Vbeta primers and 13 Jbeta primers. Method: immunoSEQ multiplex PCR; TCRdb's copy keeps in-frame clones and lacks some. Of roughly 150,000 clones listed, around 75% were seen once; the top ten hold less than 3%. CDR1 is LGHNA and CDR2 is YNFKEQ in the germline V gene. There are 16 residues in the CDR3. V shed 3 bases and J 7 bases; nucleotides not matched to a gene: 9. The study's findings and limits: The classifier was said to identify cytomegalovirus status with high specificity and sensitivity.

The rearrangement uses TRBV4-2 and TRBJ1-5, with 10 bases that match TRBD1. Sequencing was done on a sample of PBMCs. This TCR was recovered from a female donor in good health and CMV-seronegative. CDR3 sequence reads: CASSHRQGASEQPQHF. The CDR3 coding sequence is TGTGCCAGCAGCCACAGACAGGGGGCAAGCGAACAGCCCCAGCATTTT.